Detailed here is one T cell receptor beta chain. This entry is derived from a study of blood T cells in healthy people across ages. Primers used in a second PCR of about 6 to 11 cycles were a sample-barcoded 5' primer and a J-beta primer mix. TCRdb reanalysed the 5' RACE reads using MiXCR and keeps one entry per CDR3 protein. The table lists 800,000 or so distinct CDR3 sequences, around half of them singletons. With 0 bases removed from V and 0 bases from J, the gap between germline ends came to 9 bases. Germline V lookup: CDR1 DFQATT, CDR2 SNEGSKA (reference sequence). This CDR3 has 14 amino acids. This receptor was identified in a man older than 75 in good health. Sequencing input: blood. This rearrangement joins TRBV20-1 to TRBJ2-7; D is uncertain. The CDR3 loop reads CSARDLTSSYEQYF. CDR3 nucleotide sequence: TGCAGTGCTAGAGATTTAACAAGCTCCTACGAGCAGTACTTC.